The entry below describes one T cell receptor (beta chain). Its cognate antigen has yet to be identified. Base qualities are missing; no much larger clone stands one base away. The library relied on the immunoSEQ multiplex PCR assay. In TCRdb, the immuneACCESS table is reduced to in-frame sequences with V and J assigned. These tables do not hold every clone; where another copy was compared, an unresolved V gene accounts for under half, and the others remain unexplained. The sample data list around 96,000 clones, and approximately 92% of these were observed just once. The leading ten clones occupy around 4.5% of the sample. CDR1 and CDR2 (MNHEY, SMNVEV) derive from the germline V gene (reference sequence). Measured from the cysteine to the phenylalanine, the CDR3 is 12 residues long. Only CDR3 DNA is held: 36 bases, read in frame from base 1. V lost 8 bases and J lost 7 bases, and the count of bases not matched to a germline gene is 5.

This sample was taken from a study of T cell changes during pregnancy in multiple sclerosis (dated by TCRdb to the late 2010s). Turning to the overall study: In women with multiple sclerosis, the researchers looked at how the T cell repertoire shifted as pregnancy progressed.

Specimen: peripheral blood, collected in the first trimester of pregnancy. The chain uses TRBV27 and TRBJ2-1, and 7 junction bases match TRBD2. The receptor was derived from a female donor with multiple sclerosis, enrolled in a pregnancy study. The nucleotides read TGTGCCAGCCGGACGGGGGGTAATGAGCAGTTCTTC. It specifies CASRTGGNEQFF.